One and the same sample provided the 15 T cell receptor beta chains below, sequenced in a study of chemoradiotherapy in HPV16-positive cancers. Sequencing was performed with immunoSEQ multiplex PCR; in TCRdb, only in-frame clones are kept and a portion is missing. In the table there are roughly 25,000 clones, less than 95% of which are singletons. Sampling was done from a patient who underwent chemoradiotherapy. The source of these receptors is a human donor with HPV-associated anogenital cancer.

The DNA of the CDR3 is TGTGCCAGCAGTCTGCGGACGGGGAACTATGGCTACACCTTC. It translates to CASSLRTGNYGYTF. This chain connects TRBV6-1 to TRBJ1-2; D call uncertain. The CDR3 extends over 14 amino acids. V was shortened by 5 bases and J by 2 bases, with 12 bases between the two germline ends. The germline CDR1 and CDR2 sequences are MNHNS and SASEGT.

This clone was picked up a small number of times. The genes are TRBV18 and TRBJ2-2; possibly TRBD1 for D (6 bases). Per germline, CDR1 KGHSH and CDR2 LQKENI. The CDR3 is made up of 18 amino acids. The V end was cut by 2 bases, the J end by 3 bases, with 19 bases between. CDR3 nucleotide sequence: TGTGCCAGCTCACCAGGCAGGGGACGACCCTTTTACACCGGGGAGCTGTTTTTT. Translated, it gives CASSPGRGRPFYTGELFF.

In DNA form, the CDR3 reads TGTGCCTGGACCGCAGGGACAGGGGGGAGGGAAAAACTGTTTTTT. It encodes CAWTAGTGGREKLFF. The chain recombines TRBV30 with TRBJ1-4, with 11 positions matching TRBD1. The germline gives CDR1 GTSNPN, CDR2 SVGIG (reference sequence). The CDR3 has 15 amino acids. V was clipped by 4 bases and J by 8 bases; unmatched bases: 9.

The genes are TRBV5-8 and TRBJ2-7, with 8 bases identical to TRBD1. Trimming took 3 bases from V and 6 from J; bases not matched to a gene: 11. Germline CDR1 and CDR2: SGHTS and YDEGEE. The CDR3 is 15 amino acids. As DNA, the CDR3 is TGTGCCAGCAGCTGGACGGACAGGGAAGTGGGCGAGCAGTACTTC. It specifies CASSWTDREVGEQYF.

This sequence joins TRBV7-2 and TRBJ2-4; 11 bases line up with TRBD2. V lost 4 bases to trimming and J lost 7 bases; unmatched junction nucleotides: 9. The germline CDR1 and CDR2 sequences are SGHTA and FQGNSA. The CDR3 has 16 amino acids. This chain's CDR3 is CASSSGTSGPQNIQYF. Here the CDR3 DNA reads TGTGCCAGCAGCTCGGGGACTAGCGGACCCCAGAACATTCAGTACTTC.

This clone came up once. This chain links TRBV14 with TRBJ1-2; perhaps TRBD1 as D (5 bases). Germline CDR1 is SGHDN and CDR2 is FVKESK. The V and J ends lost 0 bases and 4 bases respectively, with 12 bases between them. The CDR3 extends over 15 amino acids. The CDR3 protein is CASSQDTREGYGYTF. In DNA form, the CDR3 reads TGTGCCAGCAGCCAAGATACCAGGGAGGGCTATGGCTACACCTTC.

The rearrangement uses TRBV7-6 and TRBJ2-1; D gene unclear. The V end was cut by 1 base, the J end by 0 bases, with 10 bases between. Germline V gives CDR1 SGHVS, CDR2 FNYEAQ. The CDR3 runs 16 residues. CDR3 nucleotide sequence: TGTGCCAGCAGCTTAGGGGCGGCCGACTCCTACAATGAGCAGTTCTTC. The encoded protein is CASSLGAADSYNEQFF.

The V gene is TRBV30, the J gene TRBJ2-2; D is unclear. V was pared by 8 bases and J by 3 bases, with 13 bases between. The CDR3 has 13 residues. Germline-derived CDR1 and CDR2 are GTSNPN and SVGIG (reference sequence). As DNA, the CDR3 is TGTGCCCGCCAGTATGACTACACCGGGGAGCTGTTTTTT. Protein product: CARQYDYTGELFF.

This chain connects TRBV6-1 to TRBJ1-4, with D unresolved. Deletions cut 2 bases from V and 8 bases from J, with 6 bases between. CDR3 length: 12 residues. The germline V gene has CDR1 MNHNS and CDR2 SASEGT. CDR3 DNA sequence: TGTGCCAGCAGTGAAAGGGCAGAAAAACTGTTTTTT. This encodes CASSERAEKLFF.

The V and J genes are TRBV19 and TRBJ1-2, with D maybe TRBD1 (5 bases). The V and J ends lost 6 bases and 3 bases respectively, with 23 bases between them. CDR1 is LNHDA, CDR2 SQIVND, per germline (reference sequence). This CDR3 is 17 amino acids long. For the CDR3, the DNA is TGTGCCAGTAGCCGCCGGCTTCATGAAGGGGCCGACTATGGCTACACCTTC. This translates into CASSRRLHEGADYGYTF.

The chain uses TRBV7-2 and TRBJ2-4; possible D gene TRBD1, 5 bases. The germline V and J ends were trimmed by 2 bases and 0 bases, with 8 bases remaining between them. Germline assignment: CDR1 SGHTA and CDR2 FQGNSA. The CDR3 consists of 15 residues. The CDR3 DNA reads TGTGCCAGCAGCTTAAGGGGCCCAGCCAAAAACATTCAGTACTTC. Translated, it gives CASSLRGPAKNIQYF.

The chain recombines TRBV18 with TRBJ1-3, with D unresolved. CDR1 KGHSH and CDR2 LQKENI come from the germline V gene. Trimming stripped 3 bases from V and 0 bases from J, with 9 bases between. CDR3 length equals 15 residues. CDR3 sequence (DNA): TGTGCCAGCTCACCCACTGGCAGCTCTGGAAACACCATATATTTT. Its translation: CASSPTGSSGNTIYF.

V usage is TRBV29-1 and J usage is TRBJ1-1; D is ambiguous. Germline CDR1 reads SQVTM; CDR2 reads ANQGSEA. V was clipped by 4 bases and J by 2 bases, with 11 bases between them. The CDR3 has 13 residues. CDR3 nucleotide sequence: TGCAGCGTTGTGGCAGGAAGAAACACTGAAGCTTTCTTT. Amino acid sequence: CSVVAGRNTEAFF.

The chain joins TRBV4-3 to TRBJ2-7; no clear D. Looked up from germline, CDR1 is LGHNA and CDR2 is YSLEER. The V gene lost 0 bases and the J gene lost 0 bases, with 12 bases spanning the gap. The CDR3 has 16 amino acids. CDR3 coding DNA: TGCGCCAGCAGCCAAGAAGTTTCCCGGAGCTCCTACGAGCAGTACTTC. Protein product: CASSQEVSRSSYEQYF.

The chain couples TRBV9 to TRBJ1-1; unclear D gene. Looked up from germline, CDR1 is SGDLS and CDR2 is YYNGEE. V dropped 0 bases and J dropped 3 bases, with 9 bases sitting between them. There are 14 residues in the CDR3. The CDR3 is CASSVGLHDTEAFF. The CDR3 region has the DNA TGTGCCAGCAGCGTAGGGCTGCATGACACTGAAGCTTTCTTT. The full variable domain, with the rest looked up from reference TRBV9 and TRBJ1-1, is DSGVTQTPKHLITATGQRVTLRCSPRSGDLSVYWYQQSLDQGLQFLIQYYNGEERAKGNILERFSAQQFPDLHSELNLSSLELGDSALYFCASSVGLHDTEAFFGQGTRLTVV.